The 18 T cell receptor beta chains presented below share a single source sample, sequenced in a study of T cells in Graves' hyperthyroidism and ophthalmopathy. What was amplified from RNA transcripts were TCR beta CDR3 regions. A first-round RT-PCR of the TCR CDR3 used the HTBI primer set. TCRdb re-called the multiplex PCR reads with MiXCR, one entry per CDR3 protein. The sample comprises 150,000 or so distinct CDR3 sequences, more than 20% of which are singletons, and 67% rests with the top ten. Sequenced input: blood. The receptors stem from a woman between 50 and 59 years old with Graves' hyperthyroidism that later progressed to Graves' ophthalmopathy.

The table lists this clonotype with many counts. The CDR3 nucleotides read TGTGCCAGCAGCACCGGGACAGGACCTTACGAGCAGTACTTC. Protein: CASSTGTGPYEQYF. The rearrangement links TRBV2 to TRBJ2-7, with TRBD1 matching over 8 bases. This CDR3 comprises 14 residues. The V gene's germline CDR1 is SNHLY and CDR2 FYNNEI. V was clipped by 6 bases and J by 4 bases; unmatched bases: 8.

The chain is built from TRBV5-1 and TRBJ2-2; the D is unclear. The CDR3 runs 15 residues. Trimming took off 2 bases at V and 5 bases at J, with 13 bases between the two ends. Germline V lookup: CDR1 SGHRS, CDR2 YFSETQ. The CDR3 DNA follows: TGCGCCAGCAGCTTTCAGCGATCGAGGACCGGGGAGCTGTTTTTT. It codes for CASSFQRSRTGELFF.

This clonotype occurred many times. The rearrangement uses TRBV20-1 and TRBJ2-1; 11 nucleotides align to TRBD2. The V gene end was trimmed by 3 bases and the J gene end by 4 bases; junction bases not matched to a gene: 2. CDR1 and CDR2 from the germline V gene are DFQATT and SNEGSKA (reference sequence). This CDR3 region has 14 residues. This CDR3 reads CSARTSGIYNEQFF. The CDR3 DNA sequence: TGCAGTGCTAGGACTAGCGGGATTTACAATGAGCAGTTCTTC.

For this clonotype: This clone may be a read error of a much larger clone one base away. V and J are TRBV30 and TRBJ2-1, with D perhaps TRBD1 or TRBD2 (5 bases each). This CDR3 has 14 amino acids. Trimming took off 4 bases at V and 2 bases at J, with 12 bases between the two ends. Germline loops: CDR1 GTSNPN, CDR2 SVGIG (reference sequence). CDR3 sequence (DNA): TGTGCCTGGACCCCCCTGGGACCCTACAATGAGCAGTTCTTC. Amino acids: CAWTPLGPYNEQFF.

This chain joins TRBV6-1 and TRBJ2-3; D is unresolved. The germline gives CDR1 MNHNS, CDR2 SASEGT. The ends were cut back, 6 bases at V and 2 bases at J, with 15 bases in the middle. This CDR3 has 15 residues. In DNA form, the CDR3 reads TGTGCCAGCAGCCTACTTGGACGTCCCACAGATACGCAGTATTTT. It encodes CASSLLGRPTDTQYF.

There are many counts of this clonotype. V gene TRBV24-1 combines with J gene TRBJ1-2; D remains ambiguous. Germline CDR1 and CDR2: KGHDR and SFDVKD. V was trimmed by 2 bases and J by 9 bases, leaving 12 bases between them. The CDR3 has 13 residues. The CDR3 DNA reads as TGTGCCACCAGTGATTCCACAACCGATAGCTACACCTTC. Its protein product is CATSDSTTDSYTF.

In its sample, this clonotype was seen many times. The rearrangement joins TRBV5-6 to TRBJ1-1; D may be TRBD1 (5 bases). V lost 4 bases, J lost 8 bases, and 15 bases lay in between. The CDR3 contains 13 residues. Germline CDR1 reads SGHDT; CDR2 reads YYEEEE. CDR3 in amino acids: CASSGTGTIEAFF. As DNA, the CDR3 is TGTGCCAGCAGCGGGACCGGGACGATCGAAGCTTTCTTT.

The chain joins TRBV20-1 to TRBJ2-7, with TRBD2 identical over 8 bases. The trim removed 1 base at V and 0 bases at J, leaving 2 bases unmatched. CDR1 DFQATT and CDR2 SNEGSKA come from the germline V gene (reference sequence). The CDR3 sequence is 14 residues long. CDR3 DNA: TGCAGTGCTAGAGGACTAGCGCTCTCCTACGAGCAGTACTTC. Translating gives CSARGLALSYEQYF.

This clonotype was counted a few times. The CDR3 loop reads CASSEMIADQRPQHF. Here the CDR3 DNA reads TGCGCCAGCAGTGAGATGATTGCAGACCAAAGACCCCAGCATTTT. The chain has TRBV10-2 and TRBJ1-5; D is ambiguous. Looked up from germline, CDR1 is WSHSY and CDR2 is SAAADI. This CDR3 region has 15 residues. V lost 2 bases, J lost 10 bases, and 18 bases lay in between.

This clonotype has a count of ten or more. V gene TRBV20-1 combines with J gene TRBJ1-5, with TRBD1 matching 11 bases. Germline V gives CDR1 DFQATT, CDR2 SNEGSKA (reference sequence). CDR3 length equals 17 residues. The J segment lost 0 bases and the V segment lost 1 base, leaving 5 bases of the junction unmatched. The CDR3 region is CSARARDRGNSNQPQHF. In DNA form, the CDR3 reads TGCAGTGCTAGAGCCCGGGACAGGGGGAATAGCAATCAGCCCCAGCATTTT.

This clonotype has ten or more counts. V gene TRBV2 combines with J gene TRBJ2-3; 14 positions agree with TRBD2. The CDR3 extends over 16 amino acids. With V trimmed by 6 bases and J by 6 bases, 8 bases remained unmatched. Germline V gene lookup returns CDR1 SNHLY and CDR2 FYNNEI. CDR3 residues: CASRESRTSGRDTQYF. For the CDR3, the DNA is TGTGCCAGCAGGGAATCACGGACTAGCGGGAGGGATACGCAGTATTTT.

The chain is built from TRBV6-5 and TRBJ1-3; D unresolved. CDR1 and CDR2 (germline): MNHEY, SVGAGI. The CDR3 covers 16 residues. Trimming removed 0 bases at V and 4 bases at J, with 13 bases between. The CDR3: CASSYSWQLRGNTIYF. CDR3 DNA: TGTGCCAGCAGTTACTCGTGGCAGTTAAGAGGAAACACCATATATTTT.

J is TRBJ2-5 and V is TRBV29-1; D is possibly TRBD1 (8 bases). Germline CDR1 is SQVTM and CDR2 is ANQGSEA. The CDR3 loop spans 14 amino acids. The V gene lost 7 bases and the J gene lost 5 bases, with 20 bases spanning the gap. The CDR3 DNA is TGCAGCGGCGGGGGATTGACAGGGGCGGAGACCCAGTACTTC. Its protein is CSGGGLTGAETQYF.

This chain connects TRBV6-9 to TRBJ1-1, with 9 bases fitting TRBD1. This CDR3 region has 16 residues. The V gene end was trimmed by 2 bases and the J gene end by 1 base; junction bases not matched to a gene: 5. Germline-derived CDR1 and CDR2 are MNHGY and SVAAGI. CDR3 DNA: TGTGCCAGCAGTTATGGGACAGGGCGAGGGAACACTGAAGCTTTCTTT. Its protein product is CASSYGTGRGNTEAFF.

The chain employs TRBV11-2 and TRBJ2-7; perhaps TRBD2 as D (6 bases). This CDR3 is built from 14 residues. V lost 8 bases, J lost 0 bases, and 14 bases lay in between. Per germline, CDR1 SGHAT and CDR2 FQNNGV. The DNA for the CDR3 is TGTGCCAGCCTGAAGCACGGGAGCTCCTACGAGCAGTACTTC. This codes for CASLKHGSSYEQYF.

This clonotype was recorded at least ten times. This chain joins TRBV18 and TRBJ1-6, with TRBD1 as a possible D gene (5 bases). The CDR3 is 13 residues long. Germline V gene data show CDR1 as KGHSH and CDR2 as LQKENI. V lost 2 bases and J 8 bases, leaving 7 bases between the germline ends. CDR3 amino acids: CASSPEGDSPLHF. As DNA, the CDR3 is TGTGCCAGCTCACCAGAAGGGGATTCACCCCTCCACTTT.

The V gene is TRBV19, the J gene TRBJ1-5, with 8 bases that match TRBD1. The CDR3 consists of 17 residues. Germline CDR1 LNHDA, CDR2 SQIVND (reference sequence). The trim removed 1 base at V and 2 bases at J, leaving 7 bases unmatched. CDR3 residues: CASSIGQGRGGNQPQHF. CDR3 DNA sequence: TGTGCCAGTAGTATAGGACAGGGGAGGGGTGGCAATCAGCCCCAGCATTTT. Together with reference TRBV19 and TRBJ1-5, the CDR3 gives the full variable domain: DGGITQSPKYLFRKEGQNVTLSCEQNLNHDAMYWYRQDPGQGLRLIYYSQIVNDFQKGDIAEGYSVSREKKESFPLTVTSAQKNPTAFYLCASSIGQGRGGNQPQHFGDGTRLSIL.

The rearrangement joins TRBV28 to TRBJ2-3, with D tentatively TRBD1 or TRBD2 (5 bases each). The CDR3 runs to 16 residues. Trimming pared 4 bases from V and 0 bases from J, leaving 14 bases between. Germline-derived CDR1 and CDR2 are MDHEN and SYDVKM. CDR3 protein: CASSYPGTLSTDTQYF. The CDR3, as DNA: TGTGCCAGCAGTTACCCCGGGACCCTTAGCACAGATACGCAGTATTTT. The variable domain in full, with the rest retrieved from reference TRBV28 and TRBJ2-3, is DVKVTQSSRYLVKRTGEKVFLECVQDMDHENMFWYRQDPGLGLRLIYFSYDVKMKEKGDIPEGYSVSREKKERFSLILESASTNQTSMYLCASSYPGTLSTDTQYFGPGTRLTVL.